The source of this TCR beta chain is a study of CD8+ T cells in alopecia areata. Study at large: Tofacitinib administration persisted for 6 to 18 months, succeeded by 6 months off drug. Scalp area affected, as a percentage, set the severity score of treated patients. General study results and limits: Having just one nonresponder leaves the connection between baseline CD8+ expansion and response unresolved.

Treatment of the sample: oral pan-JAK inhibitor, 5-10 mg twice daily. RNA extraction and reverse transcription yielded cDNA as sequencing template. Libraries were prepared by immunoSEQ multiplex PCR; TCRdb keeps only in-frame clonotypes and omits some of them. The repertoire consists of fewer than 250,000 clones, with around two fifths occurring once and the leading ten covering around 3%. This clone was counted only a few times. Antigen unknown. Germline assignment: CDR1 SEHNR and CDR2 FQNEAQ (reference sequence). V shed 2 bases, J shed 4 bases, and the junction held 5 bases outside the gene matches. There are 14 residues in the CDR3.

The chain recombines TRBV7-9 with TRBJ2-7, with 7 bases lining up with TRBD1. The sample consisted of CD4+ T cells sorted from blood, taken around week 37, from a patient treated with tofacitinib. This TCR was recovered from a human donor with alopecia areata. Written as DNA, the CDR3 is TGTGCCAGCAGCTTAAAGGGACAGTTTTACGAGCAGTACTTC. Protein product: CASSLKGQFYEQYF.